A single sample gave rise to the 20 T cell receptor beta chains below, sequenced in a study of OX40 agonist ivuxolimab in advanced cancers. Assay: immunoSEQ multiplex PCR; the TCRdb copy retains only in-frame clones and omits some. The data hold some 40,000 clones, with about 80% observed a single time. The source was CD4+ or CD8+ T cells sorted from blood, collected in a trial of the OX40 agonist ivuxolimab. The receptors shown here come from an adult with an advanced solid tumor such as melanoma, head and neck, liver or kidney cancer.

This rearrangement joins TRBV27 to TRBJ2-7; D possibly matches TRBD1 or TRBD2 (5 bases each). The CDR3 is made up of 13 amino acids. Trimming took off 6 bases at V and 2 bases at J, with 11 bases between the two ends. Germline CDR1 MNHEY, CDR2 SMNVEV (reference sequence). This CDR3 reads CASRGDGTYEQYF. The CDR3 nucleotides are TGTGCCAGCAGGGGGGACGGCACCTACGAGCAGTACTTC.

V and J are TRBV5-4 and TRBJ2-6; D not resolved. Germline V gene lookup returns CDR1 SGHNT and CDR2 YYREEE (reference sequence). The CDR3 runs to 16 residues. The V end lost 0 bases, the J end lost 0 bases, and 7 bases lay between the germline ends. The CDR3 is CASSLAASSGANVLTF. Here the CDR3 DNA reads TGTGCCAGCAGCTTGGCGGCATCCTCTGGGGCCAACGTCCTGACTTTC.

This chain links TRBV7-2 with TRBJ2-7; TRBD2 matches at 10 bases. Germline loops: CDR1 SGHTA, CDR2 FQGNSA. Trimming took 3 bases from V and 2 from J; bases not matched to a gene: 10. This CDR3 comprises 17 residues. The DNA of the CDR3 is TGTGCCAGCAGCTTTAATCGCGGGACTAGCGTTGCCTACGAGCAGTACTTC. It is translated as CASSFNRGTSVAYEQYF.

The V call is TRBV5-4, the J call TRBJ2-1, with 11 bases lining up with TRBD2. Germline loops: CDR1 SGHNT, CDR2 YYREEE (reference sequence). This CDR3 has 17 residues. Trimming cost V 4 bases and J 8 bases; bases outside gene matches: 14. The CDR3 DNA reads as TGTGCCAGCAGCCCTCAGACTAGCGGGAATAAGTACTATGAGCAGTTCTTC. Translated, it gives CASSPQTSGNKYYEQFF. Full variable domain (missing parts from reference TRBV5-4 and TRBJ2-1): ETGVTQSPTHLIKTRGQQVTLRCSSQSGHNTVSWYQQALGQGPQFIFQYYREEENGRGNFPPRFSGLQFPNYSSELNVNALELDDSALYLCASSPQTSGNKYYEQFFGPGTRLTVL.

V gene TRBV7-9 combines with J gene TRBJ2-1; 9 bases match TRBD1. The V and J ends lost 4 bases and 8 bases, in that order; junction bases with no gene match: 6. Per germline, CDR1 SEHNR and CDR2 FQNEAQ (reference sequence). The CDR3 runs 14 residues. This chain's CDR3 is CASSSYRGLYEQFF. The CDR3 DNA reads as TGTGCCAGCAGCTCTTACAGGGGGCTCTATGAGCAGTTCTTC.

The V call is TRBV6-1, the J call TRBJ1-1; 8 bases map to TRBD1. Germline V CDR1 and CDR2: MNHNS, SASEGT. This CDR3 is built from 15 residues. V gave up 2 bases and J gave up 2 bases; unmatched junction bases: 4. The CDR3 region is CASSEMGQVNTEAFF. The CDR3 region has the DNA TGTGCCAGCAGTGAAATGGGACAGGTTAACACTGAAGCTTTCTTT.

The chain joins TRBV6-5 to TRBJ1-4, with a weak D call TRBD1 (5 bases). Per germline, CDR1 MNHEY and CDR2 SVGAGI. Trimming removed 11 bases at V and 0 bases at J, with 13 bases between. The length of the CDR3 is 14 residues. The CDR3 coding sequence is TGTGCCGCCGGGGGTGCCGCAACTAATGAAAAACTGTTTTTT. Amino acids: CAAGGAATNEKLFF.

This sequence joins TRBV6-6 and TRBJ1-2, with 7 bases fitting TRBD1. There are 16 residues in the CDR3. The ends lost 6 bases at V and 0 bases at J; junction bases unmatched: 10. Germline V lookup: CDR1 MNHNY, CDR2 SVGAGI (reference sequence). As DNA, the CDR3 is TGTGCCAGCAGCCGACGACAGGGCGCTGCTAACTATGGCTACACCTTC. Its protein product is CASSRRQGAANYGYTF.

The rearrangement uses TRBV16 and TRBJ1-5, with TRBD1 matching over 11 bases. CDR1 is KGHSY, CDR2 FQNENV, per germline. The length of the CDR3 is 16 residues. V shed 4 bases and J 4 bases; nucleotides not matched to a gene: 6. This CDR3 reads CASSLLGDRGNQPQHF. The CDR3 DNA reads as TGTGCCAGCAGCCTTTTAGGGGACAGGGGGAATCAGCCCCAGCATTTT.

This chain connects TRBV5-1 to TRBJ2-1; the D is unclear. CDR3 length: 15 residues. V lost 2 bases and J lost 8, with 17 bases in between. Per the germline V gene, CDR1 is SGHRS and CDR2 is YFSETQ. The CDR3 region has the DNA TGCGCCAGCAGCTTAGTGACTCCCACAGTCGATGAGCAGTTCTTC. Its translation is CASSLVTPTVDEQFF.

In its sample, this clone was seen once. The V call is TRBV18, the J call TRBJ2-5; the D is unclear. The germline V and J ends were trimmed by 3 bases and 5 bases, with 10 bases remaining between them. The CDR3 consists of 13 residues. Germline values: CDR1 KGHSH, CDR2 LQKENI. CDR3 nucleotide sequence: TGTGCCAGCTCACCGGGGAATAGGGAGACCCAGTACTTC. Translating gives CASSPGNRETQYF.

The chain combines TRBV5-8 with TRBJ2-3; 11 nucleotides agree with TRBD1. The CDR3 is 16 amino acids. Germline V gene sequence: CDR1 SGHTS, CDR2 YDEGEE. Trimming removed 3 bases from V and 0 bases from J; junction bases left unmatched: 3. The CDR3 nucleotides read TGTGCCAGCAGCTCCGGGACAGGGGGTAGCACAGATACGCAGTATTTT. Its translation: CASSSGTGGSTDTQYF.

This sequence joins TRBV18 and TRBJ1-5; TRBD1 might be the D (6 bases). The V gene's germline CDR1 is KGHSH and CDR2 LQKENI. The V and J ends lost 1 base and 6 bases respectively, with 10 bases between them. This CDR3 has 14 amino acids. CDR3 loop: CASSPLGGGQPQHF. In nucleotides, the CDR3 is TGTGCCAGCTCACCACTGGGAGGGGGTCAGCCCCAGCATTTT.

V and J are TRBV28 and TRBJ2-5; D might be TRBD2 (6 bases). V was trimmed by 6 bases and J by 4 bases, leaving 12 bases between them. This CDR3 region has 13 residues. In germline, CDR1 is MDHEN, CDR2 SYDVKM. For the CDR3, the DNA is TGTGCCAGCAGGCCTGGGGGGAGAGAGACCCAGTACTTC. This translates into CASRPGGRETQYF.

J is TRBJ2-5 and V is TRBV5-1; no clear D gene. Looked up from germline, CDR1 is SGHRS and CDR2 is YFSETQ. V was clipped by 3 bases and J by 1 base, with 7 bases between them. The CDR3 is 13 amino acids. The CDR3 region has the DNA TGCGCCAGCAGCTCGACAATCCAAGAGACCCAGTACTTC. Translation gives CASSSTIQETQYF.

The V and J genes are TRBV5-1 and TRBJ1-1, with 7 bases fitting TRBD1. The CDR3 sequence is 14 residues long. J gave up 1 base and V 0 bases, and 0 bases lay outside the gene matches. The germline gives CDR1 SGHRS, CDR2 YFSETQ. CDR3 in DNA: TGCGCCAGCAGCTTGGAGGGGGCGAACACTGAAGCTTTCTTT. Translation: CASSLEGANTEAFF.

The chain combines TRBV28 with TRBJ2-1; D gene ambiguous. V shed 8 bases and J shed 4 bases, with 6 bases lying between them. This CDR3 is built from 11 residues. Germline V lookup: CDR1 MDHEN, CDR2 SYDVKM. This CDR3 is CASRSYNEQFF. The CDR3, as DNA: TGTGCCAGCCGATCTTACAATGAGCAGTTCTTC. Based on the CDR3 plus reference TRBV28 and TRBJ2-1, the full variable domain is DVKVTQSSRYLVKRTGEKVFLECVQDMDHENMFWYRQDPGLGLRLIYFSYDVKMKEKGDIPEGYSVSREKKERFSLILESASTNQTSMYLCASRSYNEQFFGPGTRLTVL.

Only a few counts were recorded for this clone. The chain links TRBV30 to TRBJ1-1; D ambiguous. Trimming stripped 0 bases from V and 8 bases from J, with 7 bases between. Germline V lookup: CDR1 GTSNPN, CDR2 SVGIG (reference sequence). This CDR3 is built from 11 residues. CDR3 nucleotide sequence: TGTGCCTGGAGTGTCGGCAGGGAAGCTTTCTTT. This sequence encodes CAWSVGREAFF.

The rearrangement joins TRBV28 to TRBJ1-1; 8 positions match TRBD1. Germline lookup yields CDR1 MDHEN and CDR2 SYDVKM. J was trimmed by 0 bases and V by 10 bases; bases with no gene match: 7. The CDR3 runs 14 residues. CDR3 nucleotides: TGTGCCACCCTCAGGGGGCTAATGAACACTGAAGCTTTCTTT. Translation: CATLRGLMNTEAFF. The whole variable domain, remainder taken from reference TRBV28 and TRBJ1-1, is DVKVTQSSRYLVKRTGEKVFLECVQDMDHENMFWYRQDPGLGLRLIYFSYDVKMKEKGDIPEGYSVSREKKERFSLILESASTNQTSMYLCATLRGLMNTEAFFGQGTRLTVV.

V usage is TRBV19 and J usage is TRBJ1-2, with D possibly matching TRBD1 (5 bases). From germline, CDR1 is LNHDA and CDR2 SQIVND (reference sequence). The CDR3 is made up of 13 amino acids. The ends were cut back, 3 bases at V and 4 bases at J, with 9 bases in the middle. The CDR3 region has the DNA TGTGCCAGTAGTATTACAGGAGGCTATGGCTACACCTTC. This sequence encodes CASSITGGYGYTF.